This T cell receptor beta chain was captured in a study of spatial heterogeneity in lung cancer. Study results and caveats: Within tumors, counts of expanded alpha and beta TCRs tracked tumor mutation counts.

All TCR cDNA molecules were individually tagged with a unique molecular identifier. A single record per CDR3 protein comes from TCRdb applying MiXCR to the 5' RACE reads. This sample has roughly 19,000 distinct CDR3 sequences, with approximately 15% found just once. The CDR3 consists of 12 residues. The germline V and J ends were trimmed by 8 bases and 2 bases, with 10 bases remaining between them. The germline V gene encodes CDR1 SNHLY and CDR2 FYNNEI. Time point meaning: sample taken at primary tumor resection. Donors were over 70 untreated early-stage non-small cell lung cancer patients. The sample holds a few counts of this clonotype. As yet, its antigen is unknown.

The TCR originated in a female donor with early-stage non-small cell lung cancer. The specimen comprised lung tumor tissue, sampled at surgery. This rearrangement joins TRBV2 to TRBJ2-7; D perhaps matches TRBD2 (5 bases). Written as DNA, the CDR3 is TGTGCCAGCGGTCGGGATCCCTACGAGCAGTACTTC. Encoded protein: CASGRDPYEQYF. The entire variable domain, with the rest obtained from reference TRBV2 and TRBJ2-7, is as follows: EPEVTQTPSHQVTQMGQEVILRCVPISNHLYFYWYRQILGQKVEFLVSFYNNEISEKSEIFDDQFSVERPDGSNFTLKIRSTKLEDSAMYFCASGRDPYEQYFGPGTRLTVT.